The source of this T cell receptor beta chain is a study of blood T cell repertoires in COVID-19. At the level of the study: T cells, B-cell-depleted T cells, or PBMCs provided the cDNA or gDNA that served as material.

Original processing notes: The authors estimated nucleated cell counts from reference gene primer amplification. The table came from immunoSEQ multiplex PCR; TCRdb's copy has only in-frame clones and leaves some out. The D gene and trimming were derived from the DNA, and the V and J assignments and clone size from that table. The sample shows over 150,000 clones, roughly 88% of them seen only once. Followed longitudinally, the Seattle patients had been enrolled during active infection. With 3 bases clipped from V and 5 bases from J, the junction kept 6 bases outside the gene matches. The germline V gene encodes CDR1 KGHSH and CDR2 LQKENI. The CDR3 sequence is 15 residues long.

Sequenced: peripheral blood. This clonotype was sampled from a man aged 80 or over with COVID-19, enrolled during active disease. The rearrangement links TRBV18 to TRBJ2-2; 7 positions match TRBD1. The CDR3 nucleotides are TGTGCCAGCTCACCGCGACAGGGAAAGACCGGGGAGCTGTTTTTT. This encodes CASSPRQGKTGELFF.